These T cell receptor beta chains were read from a single sample in a study of blood T cell repertoires in COVID-19. Generated by immunoSEQ multiplex PCR, the TCRdb table keeps only in-frame clones and is missing some. The table includes over 250,000 clones, approximately 88% detected once. The sequencing input was PBMCs or T cells enriched from blood (not recorded which). The receptors come from a young woman who had recovered from COVID-19. The CDR3 runs from the conserved cysteine through the conserved F or W. The D gene is left open where the match is weak. The listing skips clone size in some rows; elsewhere it reads once, few, many or a size class.

>.|TRBJ2-1|TRBV28|TRBD2
CASRAGVRDNEQFF
TGTGCCAGCAGAGCGGGAGTCCGGGACAATGAGCAGTTCTTC
>.|TRBJ1-2|TRBV28|.
CASMGLAGGRDYGYTF
TGTGCCAGCATGGGGCTCGCGGGGGGCCGTGACTATGGCTACACCTTC
>.|TRBJ1-1|TRBV10-3|TRBD1
CAIRGVDRDLTNAEAFF
TGTGCCATCAGGGGTGTCGACAGGGACCTAACGAACGCCGAAGCTTTCTTT
>.|TRBJ2-4|TRBV5-4|TRBD1
CASSIGTGVMDF
TGTGCCAGCAGCATAGGGACAGGGGTGATGGACTTC
>.|TRBJ1-1|TRBV28|.
CASLVGGRLSAEAFF
TGTGCCAGCCTCGTCGGGGGGCGCCTTAGCGCTGAAGCTTTCTTT
>once|TRBJ1-6|TRBV6-5|.
CASGLGVNSPLHF
TGTGCCAGCGGCCTAGGCGTGAATTCACCCCTCCACTTT
>.|TRBJ1-3|TRBV5-1|.
CASSPLTGNTIYF
TGCGCCAGCAGCCCCTTAACTGGAAACACCATATATTTT
>few|TRBJ2-1|TRBV3-1/TRBV3-2|TRBD2
CASSQEFRGGPYNEQFF
TGTGCCAGCAGCCAAGAATTCCGGGGGGGGCCCTACAATGAGCAGTTCTTC
>.|TRBJ1-2|TRBV7-2|TRBD1
CASSLGQGVSGYTF
TGTGCCAGCAGCCTAGGACAGGGAGTGAGTGGCTACACCTTC
>.|TRBJ2-6|TRBV18|.
CASSWAAPSSGANVLTF
TGTGCCAGCTCATGGGCCGCGCCATCCTCTGGGGCCAACGTCCTGACTTTC
>.|TRBJ2-3|TRBV2|TRBD1
CASSKPRDRYTDTQYF
TGTGCCAGCAGTAAACCTCGGGACAGGTACACAGATACGCAGTATTTT
>once|TRBJ1-1|TRBV7-2|.
CASSFSPNTEAFF
TGTGCCAGCAGCTTTTCCCCAAACACTGAAGCTTTCTTT
>.|TRBJ2-2|TRBV7-2|TRBD1
CASSLWTGNTGELFF
TGTGCCAGCAGCTTATGGACAGGGAACACCGGGGAGCTGTTTTTT
>.|TRBJ2-7|TRBV19|.
CASSLRGGSVEQYF
TGTGCCAGTAGCTTACGGGGAGGATCGGTTGAGCAGTACTTC
>.|TRBJ2-7|TRBV5-1|.
CASSLSGRGFYEQYF
TGCGCCAGCAGCTTGTCCGGCAGGGGTTTCTACGAGCAGTACTTC
>.|TRBJ1-3|TRBV19|.
CASKGPQQFRTGNTIYF
TGTGCCAGTAAAGGCCCGCAACAGTTTCGCACTGGAAACACCATATATTTT
>.|TRBJ1-2|TRBV5-1|.
CASSLVAVYGYTF
TGCGCCAGCAGCTTGGTGGCAGTCTATGGCTACACCTTC
>.|TRBJ2-5|TRBV5-1|.
CASSLIGQPEQETQYF
TGCGCCAGCAGCTTGATCGGACAGCCTGAACAAGAGACCCAGTACTTC